The 13 T cell receptor beta chains given below trace back to one sample, sequenced in a study of human T cells and chemical hapten exposure. Described time point: pre-sensitization, week 0. Indicated treatment: therapeutic diphenylcyclopropenone sensitization with weekly scalp DPC. TCRdb processed the RACE reads anew with MiXCR; each CDR3 protein has one entry. The repertoire has over 70,000 distinct CDR3 sequences, roughly 15% of them found once; the top ten carry 4% to 6%. Sequenced here: whole blood, sampled in connection with sensitization to the hapten diphenylcyclopropenone (DPC). These TCRs come from a woman aged 50 to 60 with alopecia areata. Some clones in this sample may be carry-over from other donors' samples.

This clonotype was observed at least ten times. The chain uses TRBV4-3 and TRBJ1-3, with D possibly TRBD1 on 6 matching bases. V was shortened by 4 bases and J by 3 bases, with 10 bases between the two germline ends. Germline V lookup: CDR1 LGHNA, CDR2 YSLEER. The CDR3 has 14 residues. The CDR3, as DNA: TGCGCCAGCAGCCTACAGGGTAGTGGAAACACCATATATTTT. The encoded protein is CASSLQGSGNTIYF.

The gene calls are TRBV11-2 and TRBJ2-3, with 9 bases that match TRBD1. This CDR3 is 17 amino acids long. Looked up from germline, CDR1 is SGHAT and CDR2 is FQNNGV. The V and J ends lost 5 bases and 2 bases, in that order; junction bases with no gene match: 11. CDR3 region: CASSPAQGAAHTDTQYF. CDR3 bases: TGTGCCAGCAGCCCAGCACAGGGGGCGGCCCACACAGATACGCAGTATTTT.

The chain carries TRBV13 and TRBJ2-7; weak D call: TRBD2 (5 bases). V lost 5 bases, J lost 6 bases, and 17 bases lay in between. The CDR3 length is 14 residues. Germline V gene lookup returns CDR1 PRHDT and CDR2 FYEKMQ (reference sequence). This CDR3 reads CASSRGEGTSEQYF. The CDR3 region has the DNA TGTGCCAGCAGCAGAGGAGAGGGTACGAGCGAGCAGTACTTC.

This clonotype has just a few counts. The gene calls are TRBV4-1 and TRBJ1-1, with D uncertain. The germline V gene has CDR1 MGHRA and CDR2 YSYEKL. The CDR3 length is 13 residues. V dropped 8 bases and J dropped 4 bases, with 14 bases sitting between them. CDR3 amino acids: CASGVREGTEAFF. The CDR3 region has the DNA TGCGCCAGCGGTGTAAGGGAAGGCACTGAAGCTTTCTTT.

This clonotype came up once. J is TRBJ2-1 and V is TRBV7-6, with TRBD1 matching over 9 bases. The CDR3 sequence is 13 residues long. Trimming at V came to 5 bases and at J to 9 bases, leaving 5 bases not matched to a gene. Germline CDR1 reads SGHVS; CDR2 reads FNYEAQ. The DNA for the CDR3 is TGTGCCAGCAGCCAAACAGGGGGCGGTGAGCAGTTCTTC. It is translated as CASSQTGGGEQFF. Full variable domain (missing parts from reference TRBV7-6 and TRBJ2-1): GAGVSQSPRYKVTKRGQDVALRCDPISGHVSLYWYRQALGQGPEFLTYFNYEAQQDKSGLPNDRFSAERPEGSISTLTIQRTEQRDSAMYRCASSQTGGGEQFFGPGTRLTVL.

V and J are TRBV3-1 and TRBJ2-1; 7 nucleotides match TRBD1. This CDR3 is built from 14 residues. The trim removed 4 bases at V and 9 bases at J, leaving 9 bases unmatched. Germline V gives CDR1 LGHDT, CDR2 YNNKEL (reference sequence). The CDR3 DNA sequence: TGTGCCAGCAGCCTTATCAGACAGGGTGGTGAGCAGTTCTTC. Protein: CASSLIRQGGEQFF.

The chain uses TRBV3-1 and TRBJ2-3; D unresolved. V was shortened by 8 bases and J by 1 base, with 10 bases between the two germline ends. The CDR3 loop spans 13 amino acids. Germline V gene sequence: CDR1 LGHDT, CDR2 YNNKEL (reference sequence). The DNA for the CDR3 is TGTGCCAGCCTTCGGTCGGGCACAGATACGCAGTATTTT. Protein sequence: CASLRSGTDTQYF.

This clonotype has only a few counts. The chain has TRBV7-2 and TRBJ1-4; no clear D. The V gene's germline CDR1 is SGHTA and CDR2 FQGNSA. The CDR3 is 14 residues long. The V end lost 1 base, the J end lost 5 bases, and 8 bases lay between the germline ends. The CDR3 DNA is TGTGCCAGCAGCTTAGGGAAAGGCAATGAAAAACTGTTTTTT. It codes for CASSLGKGNEKLFF.

The chain joins TRBV7-2 to TRBJ2-5; TRBD2 agrees at 7 bases. V lost 5 bases and J lost 5; bases outside the gene matches: 8. The germline CDR1 and CDR2 sequences are SGHTA and FQGNSA. This CDR3 is 14 amino acids long. CDR3 nucleotide sequence: TGTGCCAGCAGCAGGAGCGGGGCGCGGGAGACCCAGTACTTC. Its protein product is CASSRSGARETQYF.

The rearrangement joins TRBV29-1 to TRBJ2-5; possible D gene TRBD1, 6 bases. Trimming shortened V by 7 bases and J by 3 bases, and 15 bases separated the two germline ends. This CDR3 spans 13 amino acids. CDR1 and CDR2 from the germline V gene are SQVTM and ANQGSEA. This CDR3 is CSGGHPEEETQYF. The DNA for the CDR3 is TGCAGCGGGGGACATCCGGAGGAAGAGACCCAGTACTTC.

This clonotype was detected many times. The CDR3 coding sequence is TGTGCCAGCAGACCGATCACAGGGAACCAAGAGACCCAGTACTTC. Translation: CASRPITGNQETQYF. The chain uses TRBV6-2 or TRBV6-3 and TRBJ2-5, with D perhaps TRBD1 (6 bases). Trimming removed 6 bases at V and 0 bases at J, with 14 bases between. The germline V gene encodes CDR1 MNHEY and CDR2 SVGEGT. CDR3 size: 15 residues.

This clonotype was detected a few times. The J gene is TRBJ1-1, the V gene TRBV20-1; TRBD1 agrees at 9 bases. This CDR3 has 14 residues. Germline V gene sequence: CDR1 DFQATT, CDR2 SNEGSKA (reference sequence). V shed 3 bases and J 4 bases; nucleotides not matched to a gene: 6. The CDR3 is CSASRGQGFTEAFF. CDR3 nucleotides: TGCAGTGCTAGTAGGGGACAGGGATTCACTGAAGCTTTCTTT.

V gene TRBV6-1 combines with J gene TRBJ1-1, with 7 bases identical to TRBD1. The CDR3 has 15 residues. The J segment lost 4 bases and the V segment lost 3 bases, leaving 8 bases of the junction unmatched. Germline values: CDR1 MNHNS, CDR2 SASEGT. This chain's CDR3 is CASSEQTGRSTEAFF. The DNA of the CDR3 is TGTGCCAGCAGTGAGCAGACAGGGAGGAGCACTGAAGCTTTCTTT.